A selection of T cell receptor beta chains follows, all from one sample in a study of T-cell reconstitution after alpha-beta-depleted transplantation in children. TCRdb re-called the PCR reads with MiXCR, one entry per CDR3 protein. The sample yields 450,000 to 600,000 distinct CDR3 sequences, 10% to 15% seen once. The sequencing used PBMCs, mostly from graft donor cells, collected 360 days after TCRalphabeta/CD19-depleted stem cell transplant. The receptors derive from a male patient younger than 18 who had a stem cell transplant for acute myeloid leukemia, so the T cells may come from the graft donor. Each CDR3 is given with its conserved first and last residue. A D gene is named only where the DNA matches it firmly. Part of the rows lack a size; the others show once, few, many or a class for expanded clones.

>17|TRBJ2-3|many|TRBV20-1|TRBD2
CSAAQGLAGERTDTQYF
TGCAGTGCAGCCCAGGGACTAGCGGGAGAAAGAACAGATACGCAGTATTTT
>14|TRBJ2-7|-|TRBV20-1|-
CSARGFGLSYEQYF
TGCAGTGCTAGAGGGTTTGGACTCTCCTACGAGCAGTACTTC
>15|TRBJ2-5|few|TRBV5-1|TRBD1
CASSYDRADGETQYF
TGCGCCAGCAGCTACGACAGGGCGGACGGGGAGACCCAGTACTTC
>21|TRBJ2-3|-|TRBV4-1|TRBD2
CASSQAGGLAGGPMGTDTQYF
TGCGCCAGCAGCCAGGCGGGAGGACTAGCGGGAGGGCCGATGGGCACAGATACGCAGTATTTT
>16|TRBJ2-4|-|TRBV9|TRBD2
CASSAGLAGAENIQYF
TGTGCCAGCAGCGCTGGACTAGCGGGAGCCGAAAACATTCAGTACTTC
>15|TRBJ1-5|-|TRBV5-1|-
CASSLLGSGGQPQHF
TGCGCCAGCAGCTTGTTAGGTTCAGGCGGGCAGCCCCAGCATTTT
>17|TRBJ2-2|many|TRBV25-1|TRBD1
CASSKGTGGMDTGELFF
TGTGCCAGCAGTAAAGGGACAGGGGGTATGGACACCGGGGAGCTGTTTTTT
>13|TRBJ2-7|-|TRBV20-1|TRBD2
CSASGRPTYEQYF
TGCAGTGCTAGCGGGAGGCCTACCTACGAGCAGTACTTC
>16|TRBJ2-7|-|TRBV6-4|-
CASSDSGTRTPYEQYF
TGTGCCAGCAGTGACTCTGGGACGCGGACACCCTACGAGCAGTACTTC
>12|TRBJ2-3|-|TRBV20-1|-
CSTRGVTDTQYF
TGCAGCACTAGGGGGGTGACAGATACGCAGTATTTT
>12|TRBJ2-1|few|TRBV12-3/TRBV12-4|-
CATSPQVDEQFF
TGTGCCACCTCCCCGCAGGTCGATGAGCAGTTCTTC
>15|TRBJ2-2|few|TRBV9|-
CASSFRQANTGELFF
TGTGCCAGCAGCTTCAGACAGGCGAACACCGGGGAGCTGTTTTTT
>16|TRBJ1-6|few|TRBV5-5|TRBD1
CASSLAPTGLNSPLHF
TGTGCCAGCAGCTTGGCGCCGACAGGGTTAAATTCACCCCTCCACTTT
>14|TRBJ2-7|many|TRBV20-1|-
CSARDRYYFYEQYF
TGCAGTGCTAGAGACAGGTACTACTTCTACGAGCAGTACTTC
>14|TRBJ2-7|few|TRBV27|-
CASSLLGKHYEQYF
TGTGCCAGCAGCCTGTTAGGCAAGCACTACGAGCAGTACTTC
>12|TRBJ2-3|many|TRBV21-1|-
CASIVIGDTQYF
TGTGCCAGCATCGTAATAGGAGATACGCAGTATTTT
>15|TRBJ2-3|-|TRBV12-3/TRBV12-4|TRBD2
CASSFGGRAVDTQYF
TGTGCCAGCAGTTTCGGCGGGAGGGCCGTAGATACGCAGTATTTT
>16|TRBJ2-1|-|TRBV29-1|TRBD2
CSDRTSGRALTNEQFF
TGCAGCGACCGGACTAGCGGGAGGGCGCTTACGAATGAGCAGTTCTTC
>16|TRBJ2-3|-|TRBV9|TRBD2
CASSVGTSGRGDTQYF
TGTGCCAGCAGCGTAGGGACTAGCGGGAGGGGAGATACGCAGTATTTT
>13|TRBJ2-7|many|TRBV18|-
CASSPSSSSEQYF
TGTGCCAGCTCACCAAGCAGCTCGAGCGAGCAGTACTTC
>20|TRBJ2-4|few|TRBV15|-
CATSRGFKGEVVLAKNIQYF
TGTGCCACCAGCAGAGGATTTAAGGGGGAGGTTGTACTAGCCAAAAACATTCAGTACTTC
>13|TRBJ2-5|few|TRBV5-6|TRBD2
CASSAILAETQYF
TGTGCCAGCAGCGCGATACTAGCGGAGACCCAGTACTTC
>12|TRBJ2-3|many|TRBV29-1|-
CSVERSTDTQYF
TGCAGCGTTGAGAGGAGCACAGATACGCAGTATTTT
>11|TRBJ2-7|many|TRBV7-2|-
CASSLVDEQYF
TGCGCCAGCAGCTTGGTGGACGAGCAGTACTTC
>14|TRBJ1-6|few|TRBV9|-
CASSGSLDNSPLHF
TGTGCCAGCAGCGGGAGCTTGGATAATTCACCCCTCCACTTT
>14|TRBJ2-7|few|TRBV7-2|TRBD2
CASRPSGRRSEQYF
TGTGCCAGCAGACCTAGCGGGAGGAGGTCCGAGCAGTACTTC
>13|TRBJ2-7|few|TRBV7-7|TRBD1
CASSLGQATEQYF
TGTGCTAGCAGCTTAGGACAGGCCACCGAGCAGTACTTC
>16|TRBJ2-1|many|TRBV2|TRBD2
CASSPDGTSGLNEQFF
TGTGCCAGCAGCCCGGATGGGACTAGCGGGTTGAATGAGCAGTTCTTC
>17|TRBJ2-6|-|TRBV5-1|-
CASSPGDSLSGANVLTF
TGCGCCAGCAGCCCGGGAGACAGCCTCTCTGGGGCCAACGTCCTGACTTTC
>12|TRBJ2-2|-|TRBV27|-
CASSFGFGELFF
TGTGCCAGCAGTTTCGGGTTTGGGGAGCTGTTTTTT
>14|TRBJ1-1|-|TRBV28|-
CASSYGGRTTEAFF
TGTGCCAGCAGTTACGGGGGGCGAACCACTGAAGCTTTCTTT
>17|TRBJ1-2|many|TRBV5-4|TRBD1
CASSLAGTGGHGYGYTF
TGTGCCAGCAGCTTAGCCGGGACAGGGGGCCACGGCTATGGCTACACCTTC
>18|TRBJ2-5|few|TRBV11-2|-
CASSLGPPGPTGQETQYF
TGTGCCAGCAGCTTAGGCCCTCCAGGCCCTACAGGGCAAGAGACCCAGTACTTC
>15|TRBJ2-2|few|TRBV6-2/TRBV6-3|TRBD2
CASSPGTRDTGELFF
TGTGCCAGCAGCCCCGGGACTAGGGACACCGGGGAGCTGTTTTTT
>14|TRBJ2-1|many|TRBV6-2/TRBV6-3|-
CASNLGDFYNEQFF
TGTGCCAGCAACCTTGGGGACTTCTACAATGAGCAGTTCTTC
>17|TRBJ2-1|few|TRBV3-1|-
CASSPKDSTSSYNEQFF
TGTGCCAGCAGCCCAAAGGACAGTACCAGCTCCTACAATGAGCAGTTCTTC
>13|TRBJ2-5|few|TRBV29-1|-
CSVGRRGGETQYF
TGCAGCGTCGGAAGGAGGGGAGGAGAGACCCAGTACTTC
>15|TRBJ2-5|few|TRBV6-5|TRBD2
CASSYGWTSGETQYF
TGTGCCAGCAGTTACGGTTGGACTAGCGGAGAGACCCAGTACTTC
>15|TRBJ1-2|-|TRBV7-8|-
CASSFGVLRLTGYTF
TGTGCCAGCAGCTTTGGGGTTCTCCGACTCACCGGCTACACCTTC
>16|TRBJ2-3|few|TRBV24-1|TRBD2
CATSKLAGEAVYTQYF
TGTGCCACCAGTAAATTAGCGGGAGAGGCCGTGTATACGCAGTATTTT
>15|TRBJ2-7|few|TRBV9|-
CASSPTLAGAYKQYF
TGTGCCAGCAGCCCTACACTAGCAGGAGCGTATAAGCAGTACTTC
>14|TRBJ2-7|-|TRBV14|-
CASSQDWDNYEQYF
TGTGCCAGCAGCCAAGATTGGGACAACTACGAGCAGTACTTC
>15|TRBJ1-5|many|TRBV5-1|TRBD1
CASSLAVGQGAIQHF
TGCGCCAGCAGCTTGGCCGTCGGCCAGGGGGCGATCCAGCATTTT
>11|TRBJ2-5|-|TRBV20-1|-
CSARIGETQYF
TGCAGTGCTAGAATCGGAGAGACCCAGTACTTC
>14|TRBJ2-7|-|TRBV27|TRBD1
CASSQRTGFDEQYF
TGTGCCAGCAGTCAGAGGACAGGGTTCGACGAGCAGTACTTC
>13|TRBJ1-3|few|TRBV12-3/TRBV12-4|-
CASCKSSGNTIYF
TGTGCCAGCTGTAAGAGCTCTGGAAACACCATATATTTT
>15|TRBJ2-7|few|TRBV7-9|-
CASSSRGLLVHEQYF
TGTGCCAGCAGCTCCAGGGGCCTACTAGTCCACGAGCAGTACTTC
>12|TRBJ2-1|-|TRBV29-1|-
CSALRGRHEQFF
TGCAGCGCCCTGCGGGGGCGGCATGAGCAGTTCTTC
>13|TRBJ2-7|-|TRBV15|-
CATSTRDGYEQYF
TGTGCCACATCGACCCGGGACGGCTACGAGCAGTACTTC
>14|TRBJ2-1|-|TRBV11-2|TRBD2
CALQRSGRKNEQFF
TGTGCCCTTCAAAGGAGCGGGAGGAAGAATGAGCAGTTCTTC
>16|TRBJ2-3|-|TRBV4-3|-
CASSPAGRRATDTQYF
TGCGCCAGCAGCCCGGCCGGTAGGAGGGCCACAGATACGCAGTATTTT
>15|TRBJ2-7|few|TRBV6-2/TRBV6-3|-
CASSYFSPASYEQYF
TGTGCCAGCAGTTATTTTTCCCCGGCCTCCTACGAGCAGTACTTC
>15|TRBJ2-5|many|TRBV12-3/TRBV12-4|-
CASSQRPGIKETQYF
TGTGCCAGCAGCCAGCGCCCAGGGATAAAAGAGACCCAGTACTTC
>18|TRBJ1-6|-|TRBV28|TRBD1
CASSLTGAVSSYNSPLHF
TGTGCCAGCAGTTTGACAGGGGCAGTTAGCTCCTATAATTCACCCCTCCACTTT
>15|TRBJ2-1|-|TRBV28|TRBD2
CASSTWAGGYNEQFF
TGTGCCAGCAGCACCTGGGCGGGAGGTTACAATGAGCAGTTCTTC